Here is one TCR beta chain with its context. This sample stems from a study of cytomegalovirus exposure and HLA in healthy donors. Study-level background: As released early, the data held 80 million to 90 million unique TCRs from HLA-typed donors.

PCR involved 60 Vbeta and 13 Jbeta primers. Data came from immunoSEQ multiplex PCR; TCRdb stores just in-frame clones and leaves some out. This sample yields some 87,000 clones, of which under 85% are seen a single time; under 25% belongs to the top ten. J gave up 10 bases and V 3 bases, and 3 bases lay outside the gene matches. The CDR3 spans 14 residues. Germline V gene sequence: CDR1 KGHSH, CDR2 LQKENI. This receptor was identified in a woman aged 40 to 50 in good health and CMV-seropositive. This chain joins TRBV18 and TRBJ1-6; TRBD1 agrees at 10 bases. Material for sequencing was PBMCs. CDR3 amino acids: CASSPGTGVSPLHF. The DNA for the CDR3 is TGTGCCAGCTCACCTGGGACAGGGGTATCACCCCTCCACTTT.